The rows below give T cell receptor beta chains drawn from one sample of a study of blood T cell repertoires in COVID-19. TCRdb's copy holds only in-frame clones and misses some; the assay was immunoSEQ multiplex PCR. This table holds fewer than 300,000 clones, around 82% found once. The specimen was peripheral blood. The source of these receptors is a human donor with COVID-19, enrolled during active disease. The donor label of this sample is uncertain. CDR3s leave out the opening cysteine and the closing phenylalanine or tryptophan.

CDR3 protein: ASSTAGGSFHEQF; V gene: TRBV28; J gene: TRBJ2-1
CDR3 protein: ASSLDYSGPQH; V gene: TRBV7-2; J gene: TRBJ1-5
CDR3 protein: ASSQGAEQF; V gene: TRBV4-3; J gene: TRBJ2-1
CDR3 protein: AGGERQETQY; V gene: TRBV6-6; J gene: TRBJ2-5
CDR3 protein: ASSSTGSTEAF; V gene: TRBV27; J gene: TRBJ1-1
CDR3 protein: ASSQPDRGRDEKLF; V gene: TRBV4-1; J gene: TRBJ1-4
CDR3 protein: ASSQVLGAYGYT; V gene: TRBV3-1/TRBV3-2; J gene: TRBJ1-2
CDR3 protein: ASSFSGTRAKNIQY; V gene: TRBV11-2; J gene: TRBJ2-4
CDR3 protein: ASRRQGDGYT; V gene: TRBV2; J gene: TRBJ1-2
CDR3 protein: ASSNACRGPGANVLT; V gene: TRBV21-1; J gene: TRBJ2-6
CDR3 protein: ASSLEGAGELF; V gene: TRBV5-1; J gene: TRBJ2-2
CDR3 protein: ASSLLIRTGETQY; V gene: TRBV18; J gene: TRBJ2-5
CDR3 protein: ASSLVRVAASQPQH; V gene: TRBV5-6; J gene: TRBJ1-5
CDR3 protein: ASRDRGSHEDGYT; V gene: TRBV6-5; J gene: TRBJ1-2
CDR3 protein: ATSRDPGSGQPQH; V gene: TRBV15; J gene: TRBJ1-5